This is a list of T cell receptor beta chains from one sample in a study of cytomegalovirus exposure and HLA in healthy donors. The method was immunoSEQ multiplex PCR; TCRdb's version includes in-frame clones alone and lacks a portion of them. The data hold approximately 110,000 clones, with 86% observed a single time. The specimen was PBMCs. These receptors came from a woman under 30 in good health and CMV-seropositive. The CDR3 runs from the conserved cysteine through the conserved F or W. Each record gives: CDR3 protein, CDR3 DNA, J gene, D gene, clone size, V gene. D genes are given only for firm matches. The size of a clone is reported for some rows only, either as once, few or many, or as a class for expanded clones.

CASRPHRDRGLEHQPQHF TGTGCAAGTCGCCCCCACCGGGACAGGGGGCTGGAACATCAGCCCCAGCATTTT TRBJ1-5 . . TRBV12-2
CASSGFLSTDTQYF TGTGCCAGCAGTGGTTTTCTAAGCACAGATACGCAGTATTTT TRBJ2-3 . . TRBV6-1
CASSVAGFGYYEQYF TGTGCCAGCAGCGTAGCGGGGTTTGGTTACTACGAGCAGTACTTC TRBJ2-7 TRBD2 . TRBV27
CASSRGMETQYF TGTGCCAGCAGCCGGGGGATGGAGACCCAGTACTTC TRBJ2-5 . . TRBV7-6
CASSTLAGGSYNEQFF TGTGCCAGCAGTACTTTAGCGGGTGGTTCCTACAATGAGCAGTTCTTC TRBJ2-1 TRBD2 . TRBV6-6
CASSPGRQWSYEQYF TGTGCCAGCAGTCCGGGTCGGCAGTGGTCCTACGAGCAGTACTTC TRBJ2-7 . . TRBV28
CASSVSAGKETQYF TGTGCCAGCAGCGTATCAGCGGGGAAGGAGACCCAGTACTTC TRBJ2-5 TRBD2 . TRBV9
CASSEAPYYEQYF TGTGCCAGCAGTGAAGCGCCCTATTACGAGCAGTACTTC TRBJ2-7 . few TRBV6-1
CASSNTARYEQYF TGTGCCAGCAGCAACACGGCTAGGTACGAGCAGTACTTC TRBJ2-7 . . TRBV7-2
CASMGTLLNTEAFF TGTGCCAGCATGGGGACACTTCTGAACACTGAAGCTTTCTTT TRBJ1-1 . . TRBV6-5
CASRRQGSYNEQFF TGTGCCAGCAGGAGACAGGGATCCTACAATGAGCAGTTCTTC TRBJ2-1 TRBD1 . TRBV7-8
CASSDRDRATDTQYF TGTGCCAGCAGTGACCGGGACAGGGCCACAGATACGCAGTATTTT TRBJ2-3 TRBD1 . TRBV6-4